The text below deals with one T cell receptor (beta chain). Repertoires were generated with immunoSEQ multiplex PCR, while TCRdb's copy carries only in-frame clones and drops some. The sample comprises some 300,000 clones, around 89% of which are singletons, and 2% rests with the top ten. This sample is part of a study of blood T cell repertoires in COVID-19. Individuals aged roughly 18 to 95 years were recruited from some 26 US areas. Trimming cost V 3 bases and J 5 bases, with 15 bases left between them. The CDR3 has 16 residues. From germline, CDR1 is KGHDR and CDR2 SFDVKD. The chain is built from TRBV24-1 and TRBJ2-2, with D possibly matching TRBD1 (6 bases). Sequenced material: PBMCs or T cells enriched from blood (not recorded which). This sequence originates from a woman aged 55 to 70 in a cohort exposed to, infected with or recovered from COVID-19 (not recorded which). CDR3 region: CATSDTGNQRTGELFF. DNA for the CDR3: TGTGCCACCAGTGATACAGGGAATCAGCGGACCGGGGAGCTGTTTTTT.